The 16 T cell receptor beta chains below were found in one sample sequenced in a study of regulatory T cells in long-lasting Graves disease. Time point of the sample: newly diagnosed GD, antithyroid drugs for less than 3 months. PBMC RNA was the source of the TCR library. HTBI primers from iRepertoire and Arm-PCR of CDR3 regions yielded the TCR beta libraries. Each CDR3 protein is one row after TCRdb ran MiXCR on the multiplex PCR reads. Counted here are 350,000 to 550,000 distinct CDR3 sequences, 12% to 15% occurring once; the ten biggest clones make up approximately 17%. The sample was also reused in another study, on T cells in Graves' hyperthyroidism and ophthalmopathy.

Sequencing used peripheral blood mononuclear cells (PBMCs), obtained at new diagnosis, from a patient treated with antithyroid drugs. These receptors came from a woman between 45 and 60 years old with Graves disease.

There are many counts of this clonotype. J is TRBJ2-5 and V is TRBV28; TRBD1 matches at 8 bases. V lost 7 bases, J lost 5 bases, and 15 bases stayed unmatched. Germline CDR1 is MDHEN and CDR2 is SYDVKM. CDR3 length: 16 amino acids. The CDR3 loop is CASTLGTGTLRETQYF. CDR3 DNA: TGTGCCAGCACCTTGGGGACAGGTACTCTTCGGGAGACCCAGTACTTC.

This clonotype has just a few counts. The chain links TRBV6-1 to TRBJ2-7; unclear D gene. The CDR3 covers 15 residues. The germline V gene has CDR1 MNHNS and CDR2 SASEGT. Trimming removed 3 bases at V and 4 bases at J, with 16 bases between. CDR3 sequence reads: CASSEWSRAVYEQYF. The DNA of the CDR3 is TGTGCCAGCAGTGAGTGGAGTAGGGCCGTTTACGAGCAGTACTTC.

This clonotype has a count of ten or more. The chain couples TRBV7-6 to TRBJ2-2; D unclear. This CDR3 is 16 amino acids long. Germline lookup yields CDR1 SGHVS and CDR2 FNYEAQ. The germline V and J ends were trimmed by 5 bases and 5 bases, with 18 bases remaining between them. The CDR3 here is CASSQTPRGWTGELFF. The CDR3 DNA reads as TGTGCCAGCAGCCAAACTCCAAGAGGATGGACCGGGGAGCTGTTTTTT.

This clonotype was recorded many times. The rearrangement links TRBV6-2 or TRBV6-3 to TRBJ2-3; 11 bases are a match to TRBD2. The germline V gene has CDR1 MNHEY and CDR2 SVGEGT. Trimming removed 9 bases from V and 4 bases from J; junction bases left unmatched: 3. The CDR3 contains 13 residues. This chain's CDR3 is CASSGRAPDTQYF. The CDR3 DNA sequence: TGTGCCAGTAGCGGGAGGGCCCCAGATACGCAGTATTTT.

Ten or more counts support this clonotype. The rearrangement joins TRBV3-1 to TRBJ1-1, with TRBD1 as a possible D gene (6 bases). The CDR3 covers 14 residues. The V and J ends lost 4 bases and 5 bases respectively, with 14 bases between them. Germline V lookup: CDR1 LGHDT, CDR2 YNNKEL (reference sequence). DNA of the CDR3: TGTGCCAGCAGCCTCCGGGACATGTGGACTGAAGCTTTCTTT. This sequence encodes CASSLRDMWTEAFF.

This chain joins TRBV18 and TRBJ1-6; no firm D call. The CDR3 totals 16 residues. Trimming pared 4 bases from V and 7 bases from J, leaving 17 bases between. Germline CDR1 is KGHSH and CDR2 is LQKENI. The CDR3 reads CASSQWSPEANSPLHF. DNA of the CDR3: TGTGCCAGCTCACAGTGGTCGCCAGAAGCCAATTCACCCCTCCACTTT.

In regard to this clonotype: A much larger clone lies one base from this, so it may be a read error. This chain links TRBV28 with TRBJ2-1; TRBD1 agrees at 7 bases. Germline CDR1 reads MDHEN; CDR2 reads SYDVKM. This CDR3 is 14 amino acids long. The CDR3: CAGSPGQVPHEQFF. CDR3 in DNA: TGTGCCGGCAGTCCCGGACAGGTCCCTCATGAGCAGTTCTTC.

This clonotype was seen many times. The CDR3 reads CASSKGTSGSIVIQYF. The CDR3 DNA follows: TGTGCCAGCAGCAAAGGGACTAGCGGGAGTATTGTCATTCAGTACTTC. V is TRBV3-1 and J is TRBJ2-4; 14 bases are a match to TRBD2. From germline, CDR1 is LGHDT and CDR2 YNNKEL (reference sequence). With V trimmed by 5 bases and J by 9 bases, 9 bases remained unmatched. The CDR3 has 16 residues.

This clonotype was counted only a few times. This sequence joins TRBV5-4 and TRBJ2-4; TRBD1 matches 11 bases. The germline gives CDR1 SGHNT, CDR2 YYREEE (reference sequence). CDR3 length: 16 amino acids. Trimming cost V 4 bases and J 1 base; bases outside gene matches: 4. The CDR3 reads CASSPGQGAAKNIQYF. The CDR3 DNA reads TGTGCCAGCAGCCCCGGACAGGGGGCGGCCAAAAACATTCAGTACTTC.

There are many counts of this clonotype. This rearrangement joins TRBV5-1 to TRBJ2-1, with 9 bases matching TRBD2. There are 18 residues in the CDR3. The V segment lost 9 bases and the J segment 4 bases; nucleotides outside the gene matches: 20. Germline CDR1 SGHRS, CDR2 YFSETQ. Written as DNA, the CDR3 is TGCGCCAAACCCGGGGCCATAATCGGGACTAGCAGGTACAATGAGCAGTTCTTC. It translates to CAKPGAIIGTSRYNEQFF.

This clonotype was observed at least ten times. The V and J genes are TRBV6-5 and TRBJ1-1; D call uncertain. CDR1 and CDR2 (germline): MNHEY, SVGAGI. The CDR3 is 12 residues long. The germline V and J ends were trimmed by 4 bases and 4 bases, with 7 bases remaining between them. The CDR3 is CASSFPGTEAFF. CDR3 coding DNA: TGTGCCAGCAGTTTTCCGGGCACTGAAGCTTTCTTT.

This clonotype has ten or more counts. This chain links TRBV18 with TRBJ2-2; 7 bases fit TRBD1. This CDR3 spans 16 amino acids. With V trimmed by 6 bases and J by 2 bases, 9 bases remained unmatched. Germline V lookup: CDR1 KGHSH, CDR2 LQKENI. Written as DNA, the CDR3 is TGTGCCAGCTCGAGAGCCGGGACAGAAAACACCGGGGAGCTGTTTTTT. This translates into CASSRAGTENTGELFF.

The gene calls are TRBV6-1 and TRBJ2-5; D unresolved. Germline CDR1 MNHNS, CDR2 SASEGT. CDR3 length equals 15 residues. Trimming shortened V by 2 bases and J by 1 base, and 11 bases separated the two germline ends. CDR3 DNA sequence: TGTGCCAGCAGTGAAATAGCACTATCCCAAGAGACCCAGTACTTC. This translates into CASSEIALSQETQYF.

This clonotype was seen ten or more times. The chain combines TRBV12-3 or TRBV12-4 with TRBJ2-7; 7 nucleotides align to TRBD1. CDR3 size: 15 residues. V dropped 5 bases and J dropped 1; count of bases not matched to a gene: 8. CDR3 DNA sequence: TGTGCCAGCAGTCCTTCGACAGGGTGGTCCTACGAGCAGTACTTC. Protein product: CASSPSTGWSYEQYF.

This rearrangement joins TRBV24-1 to TRBJ2-2; 9 nucleotides match TRBD1. This CDR3 region has 15 residues. Trimming took 6 bases from V and 0 from J; bases not matched to a gene: 1. Germline V gene data show CDR1 as KGHDR and CDR2 as SFDVKD. CDR3 DNA sequence: TGTGCCACCAGTAGACAGGGGGCGAACACCGGGGAGCTGTTTTTT. This encodes CATSRQGANTGELFF.

This clonotype was observed a few times. CDR3 DNA: TGTGCCAGCAAGGGACTAGCGAACACCGGGGAGCTGTTTTTT. It specifies CASKGLANTGELFF. The rearrangement joins TRBV27 to TRBJ2-2; the match to TRBD2 covers 8 bases. Germline CDR1 MNHEY, CDR2 SMNVEV (reference sequence). V shed 7 bases and J 0 bases; nucleotides not matched to a gene: 1. The CDR3 spans 14 residues.